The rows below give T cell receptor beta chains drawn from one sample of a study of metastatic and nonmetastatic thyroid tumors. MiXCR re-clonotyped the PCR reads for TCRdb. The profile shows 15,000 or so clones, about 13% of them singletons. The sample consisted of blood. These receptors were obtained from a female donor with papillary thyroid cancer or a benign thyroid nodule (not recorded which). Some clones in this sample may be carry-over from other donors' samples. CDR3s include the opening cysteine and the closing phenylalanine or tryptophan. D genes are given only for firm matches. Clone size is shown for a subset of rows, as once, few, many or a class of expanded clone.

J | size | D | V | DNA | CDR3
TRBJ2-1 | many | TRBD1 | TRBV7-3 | TGTGCCAGCAGCTCGACACCGGGACAGGGCTATGAGCAGTTCTTC | CASSSTPGQGYEQFF
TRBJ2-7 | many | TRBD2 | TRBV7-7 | TGTGCCAGCAGCCACACGGCTAGCGGGGGTTTATCCTACGAGCAGTACTTC | CASSHTASGGLSYEQYF
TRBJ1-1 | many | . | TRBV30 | TGTGCCTGGAGTGTAGGGGGACGGACTGAAGCTTTCTTT | CAWSVGGRTEAFF
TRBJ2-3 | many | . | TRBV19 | TGTGCCAGTAGTATGGGGCGTACAGATACGCAGTATTTT | CASSMGRTDTQYF
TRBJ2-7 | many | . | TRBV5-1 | TGCGCCAGCAGCTTGGTGGGGGGGCTTTCCTACGAGCAGTACTTC | CASSLVGGLSYEQYF
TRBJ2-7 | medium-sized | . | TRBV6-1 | TGTGCCAGCAGCTCCGGGATAAACTACGAGCAGTACTTC | CASSSGINYEQYF
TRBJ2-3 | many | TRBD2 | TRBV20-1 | TGCAGTGCTAAGGGACTATTCACAGATACGCAGTATTTT | CSAKGLFTDTQYF
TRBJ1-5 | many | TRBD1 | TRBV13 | TGTGCCAGCAGCTTCAGGGGGTTAGGCAATCAGCCCCAGCATTTT | CASSFRGLGNQPQHF
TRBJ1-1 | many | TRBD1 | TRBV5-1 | TGCGCCAGCACCGCGACAGGGGACACTGAAGCTTTCTTT | CASTATGDTEAFF
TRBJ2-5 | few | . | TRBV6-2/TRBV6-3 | TGTGCCAGCAGCCCCACCCTAACGGCCAATATGGCCCAAGAGACCCAGTACTTC | CASSPTLTANMAQETQYF
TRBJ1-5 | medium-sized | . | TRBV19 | TGTGCCAGTAGGCCGGGGGGAGAGGGCAATCAGCCCCAGCATTTT | CASRPGGEGNQPQHF
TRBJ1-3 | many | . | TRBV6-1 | TGTGCCATATCGGGGGACTCTGGAAACACCATATATTTT | CAISGDSGNTIYF
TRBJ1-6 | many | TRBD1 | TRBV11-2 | TGTGCCAGCAGCTTGACAGGGCTTAATTCACCCCTCCACTTT | CASSLTGLNSPLHF
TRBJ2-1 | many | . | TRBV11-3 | TGTGCCAGCAGCCCGAGTAACAATGAGCAGTTCTTC | CASSPSNNEQFF
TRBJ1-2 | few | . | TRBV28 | TGTGCCAGAAGTTCTCGGGCCGGCTACACATTC | CARSSRAGYTF
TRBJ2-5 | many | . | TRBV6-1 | TGTGCCAGCAGTGAAGGTGGAGTGGAGACCCAGTACTTC | CASSEGGVETQYF
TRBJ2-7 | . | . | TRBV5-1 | TGCGACAGCAGCTTGATGGGGGGGCTTTCCTACGAGCAGTACTTC | CDSSLMGGLSYEQYF
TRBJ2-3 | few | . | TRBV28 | TGTGCCAGCAGTCAACAGGGTTATACGCAGTATTTT | CASSQQGYTQYF
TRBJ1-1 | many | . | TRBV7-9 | TGTGCCAGCAGTTTCGGGGCAGGGAACACTGAAGCTTTCTTT | CASSFGAGNTEAFF
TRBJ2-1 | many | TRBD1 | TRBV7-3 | TGTGCCAGCAGCACTTCCGGGACAGTCTTTGATGAGCAGTTCTTC | CASSTSGTVFDEQFF
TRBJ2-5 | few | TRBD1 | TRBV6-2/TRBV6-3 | TGTGCCAGCGGGACAGGGGCCGAAGCACGGTACTTC | CASGTGAEARYF
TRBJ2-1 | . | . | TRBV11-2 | TGTGCCAGCACCTCTTGGTGGTTTGAGCAGTTCTTC | CASTSWWFEQFF
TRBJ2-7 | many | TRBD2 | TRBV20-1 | TGCAGTGCCTCGGGACTAGCGGATTCCTACGAGCAGTACTTC | CSASGLADSYEQYF
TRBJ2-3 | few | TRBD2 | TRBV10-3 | TGTGCCATGGCGTCGGGGGGGTTGACTTCTGGCACAGATACGCAGTATTTT | CAMASGGLTSGTDTQYF
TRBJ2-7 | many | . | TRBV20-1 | TGCAGTGCCCGAAGGTCCGGGTCTTATTACGAGCAGTACTTC | CSARRSGSYYEQYF
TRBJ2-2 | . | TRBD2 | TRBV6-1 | TGTGCCAGCAGTCAACCTCCCGGGGGGGCCGGGGAGCTGTTTTTT | CASSQPPGGAGELFF
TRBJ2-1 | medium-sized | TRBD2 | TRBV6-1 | TGTGCCAGCAGGCCTAGCGGGATGGATGAGCAGTTCTTC | CASRPSGMDEQFF
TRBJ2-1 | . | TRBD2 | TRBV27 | TGTGCCAGCAGGGTACCAGCGGGGGGAATTGAGCAGTTCTTC | CASRVPAGGIEQFF
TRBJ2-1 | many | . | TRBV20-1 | TGCAGTGCCGCCCTCAGGGGTGGGTGGGTCTTC | CSAALRGGWVF
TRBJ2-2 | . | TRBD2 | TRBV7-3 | TGTGCCAGCAGCTTAATTAGCGGGTCGGACACCGGGGAGCTGTTTTTT | CASSLISGSDTGELFF
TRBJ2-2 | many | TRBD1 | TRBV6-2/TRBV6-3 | TGTGCCAGCAGGAGAAACAGGGGAACCGGGGAGCTGTTTTTT | CASRRNRGTGELFF
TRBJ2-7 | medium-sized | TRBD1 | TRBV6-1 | TGTGCCACCGACAGGGGAGGTGGAAACGAGCAGTACTTC | CATDRGGGNEQYF
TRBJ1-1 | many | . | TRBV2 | TGTGCCAGCAGTAGGGTAATGAACACTGAAGCTTTCTTT | CASSRVMNTEAFF
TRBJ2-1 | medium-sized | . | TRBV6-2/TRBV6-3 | TGTGCCAGCAGTTACTCTCACAACAATGAGCAGTTCTTC | CASSYSHNNEQFF
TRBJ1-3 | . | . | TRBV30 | TGTGCCTGGAGTGTACTAATTGGAAACACCATATATTTT | CAWSVLIGNTIYF
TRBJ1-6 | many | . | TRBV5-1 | TGCGCCAGCAGCTTCGACGGTACCTCCAATTCACCCCTCCACTTT | CASSFDGTSNSPLHF
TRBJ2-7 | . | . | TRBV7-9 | TGTGCCAGCAGCACACTTGGTGAGCAGTACTTC | CASSTLGEQYF
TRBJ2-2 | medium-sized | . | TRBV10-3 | TGTGCCATCAGTCGGGGCGGGGAGCTGTTTTTT | CAISRGGELFF
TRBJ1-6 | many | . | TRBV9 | TGTGCCAGCAGCGTAGAGCAGGGGACACCCCTCCACTTT | CASSVEQGTPLHF
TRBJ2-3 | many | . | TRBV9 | TGTGCCAGCAGCGTAGATAACCAAAATACGCAGTATTTT | CASSVDNQNTQYF
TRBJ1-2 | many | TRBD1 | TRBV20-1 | TGCAGTGCTAGCCCTACAGGGGAACCCTATGGCTACACCTTC | CSASPTGEPYGYTF